Listed below are T cell receptor beta chains from one sample, sequenced in a study of cytomegalovirus exposure and HLA in healthy donors. The assay was immunoSEQ multiplex PCR, and TCRdb's table has in-frame clones only and misses some. The table lists approximately 27,000 clones, about 66% of them singletons. Sequencing was done on a sample of PBMCs. The origin of the receptors is a male donor in good health and CMV-seropositive. Each CDR3 is given with its conserved first and last residue. A D gene is named only where the DNA matches it firmly. Clone size, where shown, is once, few, many, or a class for clones that have expanded.

clone size	V gene	J gene	D gene	CDR3 DNA	CDR3 protein
once	TRBV28	TRBJ1-2	NA	TGTGCCAGCCGGCTACAGTCCTTCTATGGCTACACCTTC	CASRLQSFYGYTF
once	TRBV9	TRBJ1-1	NA	TGTGCCAGCAGTTCAACGCCGGGGACTGAAGCTTTCTTT	CASSSTPGTEAFF
few	TRBV2	TRBJ2-1	NA	TGTGCCAGCGTTCAGGGTGGGCATGAGCAGTTCTTC	CASVQGGHEQFF
NA	TRBV5-6	TRBJ1-3	TRBD1	TGTGCCAGCAGCTTGGTTGCAGGGGGCGGAAACACCATATATTTT	CASSLVAGGGNTIYF
once	TRBV2	TRBJ2-5	TRBD2	TGTGCCAGCGGCGGGGGGCCGGAGACCCAGTACTTC	CASGGGPETQYF
once	TRBV10-3	TRBJ2-1	NA	TGTGCCATCTCGTTGGGAGATGAGCAGTTCTTC	CAISLGDEQFF
NA	TRBV19	TRBJ2-2	NA	TGTGCCAGTAGTATAGCCGGGGGGAACACCGGGGAGCTGTTTTTT	CASSIAGGNTGELFF
NA	TRBV13	TRBJ2-3	NA	TGTGCCAGCAGTTCCCAGAGGGATACGCAGTATTTT	CASSSQRDTQYF
NA	TRBV9	TRBJ2-7	NA	TGTGCCAGCAGCGTAGGCGGGGTAAGGAGCCACGAGCAGTACTTC	CASSVGGVRSHEQYF
NA	TRBV6-5	TRBJ2-7	NA	TGTGCCAGCAGTTACTCGGGGGCGTACGAGCAGTACTTC	CASSYSGAYEQYF
NA	TRBV21-1	TRBJ1-6	NA	TGTGCCAGCAGCAAATGGCATAAGGGGGCCCCGAGGGAGTCACCCCTCCACTTT	CASSKWHKGAPRESPLHF
once	TRBV7-6	TRBJ2-7	NA	TGTGCCAGCAGCTTAGGTAGTGACGCCCGGACAGTCTCCTACGAGCAGTACTTC	CASSLGSDARTVSYEQYF
NA	TRBV7-9	TRBJ2-7	TRBD1	TGTGCCAGCAGCACTCACAGGGGGCGCGGAGTCTACGAGCAGTACTTC	CASSTHRGRGVYEQYF
NA	TRBV10-2	TRBJ1-2	TRBD1	TGCGCCAGCAGGCCGGGACAGGGAGGCTATGGCTACACCTTC	CASRPGQGGYGYTF
NA	TRBV29-1	TRBJ1-5	TRBD1	TGCAGCGTTGAAGGAGGGGGCGGAAATCAGCCCCAGCATTTT	CSVEGGGGNQPQHF
NA	TRBV5-1	TRBJ2-1	TRBD1	TGCGCCAGCAGCGTGGAACAGGGGGCGTACAATGAGCAGTTCTTC	CASSVEQGAYNEQFF
few	TRBV2	TRBJ2-2	TRBD2	TGTGCCAGCACCACCGGGACTAGTGGCACCGGGGAGCTGTTTTTT	CASTTGTSGTGELFF
few	TRBV2	TRBJ2-2	NA	TGTGCCAGCAGTGAACGTCCTGCGAACACCGGGGAGCTGTTTTTT	CASSERPANTGELFF
NA	TRBV9	TRBJ2-2	NA	TGTGCCAGCAGCACGAGCGGAACAGGGGCGGGGACCGGGGAGCTGTTTTTT	CASSTSGTGAGTGELFF
NA	TRBV6-1	TRBJ2-7	TRBD2	TGTGCCAGCAGTGAATTAGCGGGGGCTGGGTACGAGCAGTACTTC	CASSELAGAGYEQYF
NA	TRBV6-1	TRBJ2-3	TRBD2	TGTGCCAGCAGCCCCACTAGCGGGGGGGCAGATACGCAGTATTTT	CASSPTSGGADTQYF
NA	TRBV19	TRBJ2-7	TRBD2	TGTGCCAGTAGTCTTTTTCCAACCGCTGCCCCGGGAGGCTACGAGCAGTACTTC	CASSLFPTAAPGGYEQYF
NA	TRBV7-2	TRBJ2-7	NA	TGTGCCAGCAGCCCACACTACAGGGCCATCTCCTACGAGCAGTACTTC	CASSPHYRAISYEQYF
NA	TRBV6-1	TRBJ2-3	TRBD2	TGTGCCAGCAGTGCCCGGCTAGCGGGAGTGAAAGATACGCAGTATTTT	CASSARLAGVKDTQYF
many	TRBV28	TRBJ2-3	NA	TGTGCCAGCAGTTTCGTAGCAGGCACAGATACGCAGTATTTT	CASSFVAGTDTQYF
NA	TRBV4-1	TRBJ1-5	TRBD1	TGCGCCAGCAGCGTCGACAGGGGATTTCAGCCCCAGCATTTT	CASSVDRGFQPQHF
few	TRBV27	TRBJ1-1	NA	TGTGCCAGCAGCATTTACCGGACAGTTAAAACTGAAGCTTTCTTT	CASSIYRTVKTEAFF
NA	TRBV7-5	TRBJ2-7	NA	TGTGCCAGAAGCTTAGGTCGTGCGTTTTACGAGCAGTACTTC	CARSLGRAFYEQYF
once	TRBV19	TRBJ2-2	TRBD1	TGTGCCAGTAGTCCCACTGGCCGGACAGGGGAAGGCGGGGAGCTGTTTTTT	CASSPTGRTGEGGELFF
NA	TRBV7-3	TRBJ2-2	NA	TGTGCCAGCAGCTTAACTTCAGGCACCGGGGAGCTGTTTTTT	CASSLTSGTGELFF
few	TRBV5-1	TRBJ2-4	NA	TGCGCCAGCAGCTTGGTGGCCGGAGGGGACATTCAGTACTTC	CASSLVAGGDIQYF
few	TRBV7-9	TRBJ2-3	TRBD2	TGTGCCAGCAGCCAGGGACTAGCGGAATCAGATACGCAGTATTTT	CASSQGLAESDTQYF
NA	TRBV7-8	TRBJ1-5	NA	TGTGCCAGCAGCTTATCCTGGACAGACAATCAGCCCCAGCATTTT	CASSLSWTDNQPQHF
NA	TRBV27	TRBJ2-3	TRBD2	TGTGCCAGCAGAGGCGCGGGGGGGGCAGATACGCAGTATTTT	CASRGAGGADTQYF
NA	TRBV4-1	TRBJ2-3	NA	TGCGCCAGCAGCCCTCGCGGGATAAGCACAGATACGCAGTATTTT	CASSPRGISTDTQYF